This paragraph covers one TCR beta chain sequence. The antigen remains unidentified. Germline CDR1 SQVTM, CDR2 ANQGSEA. The CDR3 runs 12 residues. V shed 3 bases and J shed 8 bases, with 13 bases lying between them. The table came from immunoSEQ multiplex PCR; TCRdb's copy has only in-frame clones and leaves some out. The sample holds about 19,000 clones, over 80% seen once. The data stem from a study of lymphopenia after photon versus proton radiotherapy. The study, taken as a whole, reports: Proton therapy kept repertoires fairly stable, unlike photons, which gained effector/memory cells. After the lymphocyte nadir, photon-treated repertoires showed oligoclonal expansion, especially of CD8+ Temra cells.

Sequencing was performed on peripheral blood, taken from a patient treated with photon-based radiotherapy. This chain links TRBV29-1 with TRBJ1-2, with no clear D. This receptor was identified in a man aged 60 to 75 with pancreatic cancer. The CDR3 spells CSVEVWGLGYTF. CDR3 DNA: TGCAGCGTTGAGGTGTGGGGTTTAGGCTACACCTTC.